This TCR beta chain was obtained from a study of brain T cells in children with intractable seizures. The time point: blood from clinic visit 5 months post-surgery; TSC patient then seizure free. The sequenced cases were selected for having the highest brain T cell transcript signatures. Pre-surgery treatment included at least one anti-epileptic drug. With 1 base removed from V and 1 base from J, the gap between germline ends came to 10 bases. The CDR3 contains 15 residues. Germline CDR1 LGHDT, CDR2 YNNKEL (reference sequence). Libraries were prepared by immunoSEQ multiplex PCR; TCRdb keeps only in-frame clonotypes and omits some of them. Altogether about 350,000 clones are present, 85% to 95% being singletons, with the ten largest covering roughly 5.7%.

This chain joins TRBV3-1 (or the pseudogene TRBV3-2) and TRBJ1-2, with D possibly matching TRBD1 (5 bases). This clonotype was obtained from a boy younger than two with tuberous sclerosis and intractable seizures. This specimen consisted of peripheral blood, obtained roughly 5 months after surgery. The CDR3 sequence: CASSQAGDDNYGYTF. The CDR3 nucleotides read TGTGCCAGCAGCCAAGCGGGGGACGATAACTATGGCTACACCTTC.